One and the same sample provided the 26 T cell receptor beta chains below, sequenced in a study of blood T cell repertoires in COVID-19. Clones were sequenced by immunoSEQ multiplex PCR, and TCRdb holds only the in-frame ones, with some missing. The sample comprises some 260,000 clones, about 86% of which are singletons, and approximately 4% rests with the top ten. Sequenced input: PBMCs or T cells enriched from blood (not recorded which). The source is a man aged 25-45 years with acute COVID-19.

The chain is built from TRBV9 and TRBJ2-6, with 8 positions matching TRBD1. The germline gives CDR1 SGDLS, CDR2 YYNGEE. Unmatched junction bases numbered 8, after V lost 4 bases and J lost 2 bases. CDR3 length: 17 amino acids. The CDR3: CASSPPGGAAGANVLTF. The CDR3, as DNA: TGTGCCAGCAGCCCCCCAGGGGGCGCAGCTGGGGCCAACGTCCTGACTTTC. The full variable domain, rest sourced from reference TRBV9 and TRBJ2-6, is DSGVTQTPKHLITATGQRVTLRCSPRSGDLSVYWYQQSLDQGLQFLIQYYNGEERAKGNILERFSAQQFPDLHSELNLSSLELGDSALYFCASSPPGGAAGANVLTFGAGSRLTVL.

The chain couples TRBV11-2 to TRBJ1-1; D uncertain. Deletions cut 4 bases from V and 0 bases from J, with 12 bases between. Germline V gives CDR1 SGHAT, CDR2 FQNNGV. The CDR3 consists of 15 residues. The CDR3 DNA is TGTGCCAGCAGCTCCCAGTCAGGCATGAACACTGAAGCTTTCTTT. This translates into CASSSQSGMNTEAFF. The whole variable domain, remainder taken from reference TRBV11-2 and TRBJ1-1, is EAGVAQSPRYKIIEKRQSVAFWCNPISGHATLYWYQQILGQGPKLLIQFQNNGVVDDSQLPKDRFSAERLKGVDSTLKIQPAKLEDSAVYLCASSSQSGMNTEAFFGQGTRLTVV.

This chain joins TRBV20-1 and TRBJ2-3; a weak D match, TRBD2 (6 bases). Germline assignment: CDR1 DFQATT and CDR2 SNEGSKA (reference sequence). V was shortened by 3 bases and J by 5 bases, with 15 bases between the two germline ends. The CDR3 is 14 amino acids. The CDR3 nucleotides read TGCAGTGCTAGTTCTGGGCGGGGAGGAGATACGCAGTATTTT. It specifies CSASSGRGGDTQYF.

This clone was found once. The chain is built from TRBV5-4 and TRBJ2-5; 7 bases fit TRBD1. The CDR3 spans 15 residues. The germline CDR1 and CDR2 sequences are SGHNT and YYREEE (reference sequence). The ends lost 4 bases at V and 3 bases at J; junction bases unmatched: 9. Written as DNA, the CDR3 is TGTGCCAGCAGCGTCAAAACAGGGGCCGAAGAGACCCAGTACTTC. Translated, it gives CASSVKTGAEETQYF.

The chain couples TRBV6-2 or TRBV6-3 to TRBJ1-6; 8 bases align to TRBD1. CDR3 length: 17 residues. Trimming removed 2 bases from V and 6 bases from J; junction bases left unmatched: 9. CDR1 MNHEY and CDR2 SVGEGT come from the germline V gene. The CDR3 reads CASSYVATGVRNSPLHF. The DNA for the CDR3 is TGTGCCAGCAGTTACGTGGCGACAGGGGTACGTAATTCACCCCTCCACTTT.

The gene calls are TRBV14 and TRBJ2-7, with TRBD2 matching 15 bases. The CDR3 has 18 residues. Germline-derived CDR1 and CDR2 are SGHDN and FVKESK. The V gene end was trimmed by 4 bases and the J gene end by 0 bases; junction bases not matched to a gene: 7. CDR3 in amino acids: CASSLTGLAGGFSYEQYV. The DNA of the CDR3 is TGTGCCAGCAGCCTCACCGGACTAGCGGGAGGGTTCTCCTACGAGCAGTACGTC.

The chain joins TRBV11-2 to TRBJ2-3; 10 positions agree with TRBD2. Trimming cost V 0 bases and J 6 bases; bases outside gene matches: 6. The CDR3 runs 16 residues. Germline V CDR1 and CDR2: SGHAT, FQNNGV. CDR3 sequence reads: CASSLELAGRFDTQYF. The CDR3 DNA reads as TGTGCCAGCAGCTTAGAACTAGCGGGGCGGTTTGATACGCAGTATTTT.

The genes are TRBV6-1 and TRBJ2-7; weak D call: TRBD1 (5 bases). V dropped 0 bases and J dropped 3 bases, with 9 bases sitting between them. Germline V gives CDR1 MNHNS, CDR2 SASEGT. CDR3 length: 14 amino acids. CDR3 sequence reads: CASSEAAQDYEQYV. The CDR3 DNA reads TGTGCCAGCAGTGAAGCGGCACAGGACTACGAGCAGTACGTC.

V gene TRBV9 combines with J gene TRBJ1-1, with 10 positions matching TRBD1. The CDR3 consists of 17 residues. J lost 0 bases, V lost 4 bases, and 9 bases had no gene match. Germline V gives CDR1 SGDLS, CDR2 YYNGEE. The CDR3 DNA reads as TGTGCCAGCAGCCCGGGGACAGGGGTCCTCCTGAACACTGAAGCTTTCTTT. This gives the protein CASSPGTGVLLNTEAFF.

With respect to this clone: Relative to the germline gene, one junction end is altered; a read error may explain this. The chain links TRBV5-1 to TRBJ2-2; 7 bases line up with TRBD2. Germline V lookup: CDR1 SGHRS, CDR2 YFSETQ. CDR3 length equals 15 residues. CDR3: CASSPRRRETGELFF. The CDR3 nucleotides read TGTGCCAGCAGCCCCCGTAGGCGGGAGACCGGGGAGCTGTTTTTT.

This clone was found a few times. The CDR3 nucleotides are TGTGCCAGCAGCCATCACCAGGGGAATGAGCAGTTCTTC. Protein product: CASSHHQGNEQFF. The chain has TRBV28 and TRBJ2-1; the D gene is possibly TRBD1 (6 bases). The CDR3 spans 13 residues. The germline V gene has CDR1 MDHEN and CDR2 SYDVKM. Trimming cost V 6 bases and J 7 bases, with 13 bases left between them.

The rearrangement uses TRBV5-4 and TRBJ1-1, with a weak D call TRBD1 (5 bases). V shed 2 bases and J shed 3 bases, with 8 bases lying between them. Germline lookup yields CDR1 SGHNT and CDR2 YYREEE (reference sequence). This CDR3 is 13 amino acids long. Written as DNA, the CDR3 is TGTGCCAGCAGCTTCGTAGGGGACACTGAAGCTTTCTTT. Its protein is CASSFVGDTEAFF.

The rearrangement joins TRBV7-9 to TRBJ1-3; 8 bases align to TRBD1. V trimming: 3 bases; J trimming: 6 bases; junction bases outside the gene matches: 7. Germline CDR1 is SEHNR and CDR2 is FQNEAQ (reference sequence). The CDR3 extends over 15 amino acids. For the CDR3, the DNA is TGTGCCAGCAGCTTCCAGGGGGCTTCAGTAAACACCATATATTTT. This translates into CASSFQGASVNTIYF.

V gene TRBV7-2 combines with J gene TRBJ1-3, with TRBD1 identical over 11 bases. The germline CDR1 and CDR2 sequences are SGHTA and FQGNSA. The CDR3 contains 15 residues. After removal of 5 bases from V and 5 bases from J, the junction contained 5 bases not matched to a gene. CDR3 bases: TGTGCCAGCAGCATTGGGACAGGGGGGAGAAACACCATATATTTT. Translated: CASSIGTGGRNTIYF.

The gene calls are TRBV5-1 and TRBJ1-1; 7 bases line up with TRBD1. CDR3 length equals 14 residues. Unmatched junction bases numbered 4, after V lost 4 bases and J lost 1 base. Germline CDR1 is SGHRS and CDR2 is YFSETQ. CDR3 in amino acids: CASSPGDRNTEAFF. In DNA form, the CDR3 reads TGCGCCAGCAGCCCGGGGGACAGGAACACTGAAGCTTTCTTT.

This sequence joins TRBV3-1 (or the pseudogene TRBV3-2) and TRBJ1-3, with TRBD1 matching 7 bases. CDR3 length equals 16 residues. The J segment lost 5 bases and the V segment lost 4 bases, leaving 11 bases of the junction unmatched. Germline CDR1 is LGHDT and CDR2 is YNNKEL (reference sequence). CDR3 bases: TGTGCCAGCAGCCCTGGACAGACAGGGTCTAGAAACACCATATATTTT. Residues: CASSPGQTGSRNTIYF.

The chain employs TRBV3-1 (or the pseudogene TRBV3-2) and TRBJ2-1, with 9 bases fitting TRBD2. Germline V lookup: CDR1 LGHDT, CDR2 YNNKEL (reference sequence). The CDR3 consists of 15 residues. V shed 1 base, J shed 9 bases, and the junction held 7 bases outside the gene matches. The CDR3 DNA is TGTGCCAGCAGCCAAGTCCCTAGCGGGGACACTGAGCAGTTCTTC. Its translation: CASSQVPSGDTEQFF.

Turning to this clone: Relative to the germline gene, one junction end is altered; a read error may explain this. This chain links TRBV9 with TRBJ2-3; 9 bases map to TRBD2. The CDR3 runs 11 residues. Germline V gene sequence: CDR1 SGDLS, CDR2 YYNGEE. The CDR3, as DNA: TGTGCCAGCTCCGCCGGGACTAGCCACCAGTTT. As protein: CASSAGTSHQF.

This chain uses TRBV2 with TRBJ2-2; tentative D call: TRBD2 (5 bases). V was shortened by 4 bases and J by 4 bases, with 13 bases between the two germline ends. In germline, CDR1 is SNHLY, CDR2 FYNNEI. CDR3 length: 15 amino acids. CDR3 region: CASSGELVGTGELFF. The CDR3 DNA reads TGTGCCAGCAGTGGCGAACTAGTTGGCACCGGGGAGCTGTTTTTT.

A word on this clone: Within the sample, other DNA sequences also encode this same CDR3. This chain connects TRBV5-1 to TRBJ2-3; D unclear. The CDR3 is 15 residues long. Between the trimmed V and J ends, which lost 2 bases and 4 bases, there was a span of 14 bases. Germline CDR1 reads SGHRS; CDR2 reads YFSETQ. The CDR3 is CASSLRGVRSDTQYF. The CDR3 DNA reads TGCGCCAGCAGCTTACGAGGAGTTAGGTCAGATACGCAGTATTTT.

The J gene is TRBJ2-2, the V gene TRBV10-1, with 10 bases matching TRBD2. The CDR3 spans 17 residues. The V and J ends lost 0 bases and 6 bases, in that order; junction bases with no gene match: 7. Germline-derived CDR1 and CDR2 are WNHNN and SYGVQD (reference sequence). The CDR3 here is CASSESSGGASAGELFF. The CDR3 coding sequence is TGCGCCAGCAGTGAGTCGAGCGGGGGGGCTTCGGCCGGGGAGCTGTTTTTT.

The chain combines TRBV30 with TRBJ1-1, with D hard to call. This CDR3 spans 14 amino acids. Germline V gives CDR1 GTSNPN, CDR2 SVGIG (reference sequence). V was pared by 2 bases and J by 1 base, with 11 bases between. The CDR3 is CAWSQTTANTEAFF. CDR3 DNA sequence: TGTGCCTGGAGTCAAACAACAGCGAACACTGAAGCTTTCTTT.

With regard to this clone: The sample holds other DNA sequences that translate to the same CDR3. The CDR3 DNA reads TGTGCCAGCAGCGGAGGGGGGGCGCAAGAGACCCAGTACTTC. Translated, it gives CASSGGGAQETQYF. V gene TRBV9 combines with J gene TRBJ2-5; D perhaps matches TRBD2 (7 bases). The length of the CDR3 is 14 residues. Trimming cost V 3 bases and J 2 bases, with 11 bases left between them. Germline CDR1 SGDLS, CDR2 YYNGEE.

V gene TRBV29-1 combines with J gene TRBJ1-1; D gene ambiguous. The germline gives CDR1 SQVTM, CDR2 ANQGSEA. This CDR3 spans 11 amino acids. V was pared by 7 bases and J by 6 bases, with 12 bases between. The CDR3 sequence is CSGVADSEAFF. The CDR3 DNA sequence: TGCAGCGGGGTGGCCGACTCTGAAGCTTTCTTT.

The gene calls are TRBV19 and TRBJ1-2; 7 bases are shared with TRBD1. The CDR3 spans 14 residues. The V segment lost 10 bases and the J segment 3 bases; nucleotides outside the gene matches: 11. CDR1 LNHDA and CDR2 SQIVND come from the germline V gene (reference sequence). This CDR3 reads CATDSTGEYYGYTF. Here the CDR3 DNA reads TGTGCCACAGACAGCACAGGGGAGTACTATGGCTACACCTTC.

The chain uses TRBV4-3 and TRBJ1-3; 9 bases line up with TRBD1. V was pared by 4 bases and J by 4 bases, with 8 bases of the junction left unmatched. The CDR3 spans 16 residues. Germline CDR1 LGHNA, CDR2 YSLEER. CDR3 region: CASSRDRTGAGNTIYF. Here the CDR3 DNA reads TGCGCCAGCAGCCGAGACCGGACAGGGGCCGGAAACACCATATATTTT.